Following are 3 T cell receptor beta chains from one sample sequenced in a study of blood T cells in healthy people across ages. The authors ran a second PCR of about 7 to 11 cycles using a sample-barcoded 5' primer and a J-beta primer mix. TCRdb ran MiXCR on the 5' RACE reads and lists one entry per CDR3 protein. The repertoire has approximately 880,000 distinct CDR3 sequences, about 44% of them found once; the top ten carry 13%. Sequenced input: blood. The source is a man aged 25 to 40 in good health.

This chain connects TRBV7-9 to TRBJ2-5; D is possibly TRBD2 (5 bases). TRBJ2-1 explains the end of the DNA better; the J call may be wrong. In germline, CDR1 is SEHNR, CDR2 FQNEAQ (reference sequence). The CDR3 is made up of 16 amino acids. The DNA of the CDR3 is TGTGCCAGCAGCTTATGGGGTAGGGAGTCCCAAGAGACCCAGTTCTTC. It encodes CASSLWGRESQETQFF.

This chain uses TRBV6-5 with TRBJ2-3; D is tentatively TRBD1 or TRBD2 (6 bases each). Germline assignment: CDR1 MNHEY and CDR2 SVGAGI. The CDR3 covers 14 residues. Trimming removed 2 bases from V and 6 bases from J, with 12 bases in between. In DNA form, the CDR3 reads TGTGCCAGCAGTTACCTCCAGGGGAGGGATACGCAGTATTTT. This sequence encodes CASSYLQGRDTQYF.

In this sample, this clonotype turned up a few times. The chain employs TRBV7-3 and TRBJ2-1; 10 nucleotides match TRBD1. The CDR3 covers 16 residues. Germline CDR1 SGHTA, CDR2 FQGTGA. V was pared by 4 bases and J by 7 bases, with 10 bases of the junction left unmatched. For the CDR3, the DNA is TGTGCCAGCAGCTCGGGACAGGGGCGTCTAAGGAATGAGCAGTTCTTC. Encoded protein: CASSSGQGRLRNEQFF.